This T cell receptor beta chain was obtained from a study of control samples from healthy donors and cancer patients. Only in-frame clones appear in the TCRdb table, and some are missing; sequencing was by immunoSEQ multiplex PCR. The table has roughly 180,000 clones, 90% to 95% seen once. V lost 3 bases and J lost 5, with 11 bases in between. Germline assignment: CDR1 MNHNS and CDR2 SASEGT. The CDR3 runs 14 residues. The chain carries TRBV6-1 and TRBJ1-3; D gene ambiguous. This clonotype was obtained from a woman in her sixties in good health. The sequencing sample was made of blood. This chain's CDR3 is CASSDSAGRNTIYF. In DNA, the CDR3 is TGTGCCAGCAGTGACAGTGCTGGACGAAACACCATATATTTT.